The next 20 T cell receptor beta chains were all read from a single sample in a study of CD8+ T cells in alopecia areata. RNA extraction was followed by reverse transcription into cDNA, which acted as the sequencing template. This table comes from immunoSEQ multiplex PCR, and its TCRdb copy is limited to in-frame clones, with some not included. The sample yields approximately 210,000 clones, 66% seen once. The sample's treatment: oral pan-JAK inhibitor, 5-10 mg twice daily. The input for sequencing was CD4+ T cells sorted from blood, taken at roughly week 45, from a patient treated with tofacitinib. Every receptor here comes from a human donor with alopecia areata.

This clone was recorded a few times. Germline and junction disagree at one end, which may indicate a read error. The chain links TRBV10-3 to TRBJ2-2, with D perhaps TRBD1 (6 bases). This CDR3 is 15 amino acids long. Germline CDR1 ENHRY, CDR2 SYGVKD. The CDR3 sequence: CASSDGTRFTGELFF. The CDR3 DNA follows: TGTGCCAGCAGTGACGGGACAAGATTCACCGGGGAGCTGTTTTTT.

The V gene is TRBV7-9, the J gene TRBJ2-7, with TRBD1 identical over 8 bases. CDR1 SEHNR and CDR2 FQNEAQ come from the germline V gene (reference sequence). The J segment lost 5 bases and the V segment lost 5 bases, leaving 8 bases of the junction unmatched. CDR3 length: 14 amino acids. The CDR3 coding sequence is TGTGCCAGCAGCACCAGGACAGGGAAGGACGAGCAGTACTTC. Translated: CASSTRTGKDEQYF.

With regard to this clone: At one of its ends the junction is not consistent with the germline gene, which may arise from a read error. The same CDR3 also results from other DNA sequences found in this sample. The J gene is TRBJ1-5, the V gene TRBV6-6; TRBD1 matches 7 bases. The CDR3 spans 16 residues. Germline-derived CDR1 and CDR2 are MNHNY and SVGAGI (reference sequence). The CDR3 is CASNDRAWRGDQPQHF. As DNA, the CDR3 is TGTGCCAGCAACGACAGGGCCTGGAGGGGTGATCAGCCTCAGCATTTT.

This clone was counted between two and nine times. The J gene is TRBJ2-1, the V gene TRBV6-1, with 13 bases that match TRBD2. This CDR3 contains 16 residues. Germline V gene data show CDR1 as MNHNS and CDR2 as SASEGT. Trimming at V came to 4 bases and at J to 0 bases, leaving 0 bases not matched to a gene. The CDR3 DNA reads as TGTGCCAGCAGTGGGACTAGCGGGGGCTCCTACAATGAGCAGTTCTTC. Its translation is CASSGTSGGSYNEQFF.

This clone was found many times. This sample includes further DNA sequences coding for the same CDR3. The CDR3 is CASSPGTAQETQYF. The CDR3 coding sequence is TGTGCCAGCTCACCCGGGACAGCCCAAGAGACCCAGTACTTC. V and J are TRBV18 and TRBJ2-5; 7 positions agree with TRBD1. The CDR3 is 14 residues long. With V trimmed by 3 bases and J by 1 base, 2 bases remained unmatched. Germline values: CDR1 KGHSH, CDR2 LQKENI.

The V call is TRBV29-1, the J call TRBJ2-1; perhaps TRBD2 as D (6 bases). The CDR3 contains 13 residues. Trimming pared 7 bases from V and 7 bases from J, leaving 17 bases between. Germline CDR1 reads SQVTM; CDR2 reads ANQGSEA. The CDR3 DNA follows: TGCAGCGGGTTCTGGGACTCCGAGAATGAGCAGTTCTTC. Protein: CSGFWDSENEQFF.

This clone was seen more than once but under ten times. The J gene is TRBJ2-3, the V gene TRBV5-6; D perhaps matches TRBD2 (6 bases). This CDR3 region has 14 residues. The germline V gene encodes CDR1 SGHDT and CDR2 YYEEEE. V lost 7 bases to trimming and J lost 2 bases, with 14 bases between them. CDR3 amino acids: CASRTSGVTDTQYF. The CDR3 DNA reads as TGTGCCAGCCGGACGTCGGGGGTCACAGATACGCAGTATTTT.

The chain joins TRBV14 to TRBJ2-1; 12 nucleotides line up with TRBD1. After removal of 5 bases from V and 7 bases from J, the junction contained 6 bases not matched to a gene. This CDR3 is 15 amino acids long. The V gene's germline CDR1 is SGHDN and CDR2 FVKESK. The CDR3 nucleotides read TGTGCCAGCAGCTCGGGACAGGGGGCATGGAATGAGCAGTTCTTC. Amino acids: CASSSGQGAWNEQFF.

This clone showed up just a few times. V is TRBV29-1 and J is TRBJ2-1, with 10 positions matching TRBD2. Germline V gene sequence: CDR1 SQVTM, CDR2 ANQGSEA. The J segment lost 3 bases and the V segment lost 6 bases, leaving 8 bases of the junction unmatched. The CDR3 sequence is 15 residues long. The CDR3 sequence: CSVDMIAGGYNEQFF. The CDR3 DNA reads TGCAGCGTCGATATGATAGCGGGGGGCTACAATGAGCAGTTCTTC.

V is TRBV2 and J is TRBJ2-5; a weak D match, TRBD1 (6 bases). Germline V CDR1 and CDR2: SNHLY, FYNNEI. The CDR3 spans 14 residues. Between the trimmed V and J ends, which lost 6 bases and 1 base, there was a span of 12 bases. The CDR3 sequence: CASRAGATQETQYF. The CDR3 nucleotides read TGTGCCAGCAGGGCAGGGGCGACCCAAGAGACCCAGTACTTC. Together with reference TRBV2 and TRBJ2-5, the CDR3 gives the full variable domain: EPEVTQTPSHQVTQMGQEVILRCVPISNHLYFYWYRQILGQKVEFLVSFYNNEISEKSEIFDDQFSVERPDGSNFTLKIRSTKLEDSAMYFCASRAGATQETQYFGPGTRLLVL.

This chain connects TRBV11-1 to TRBJ2-1; 7 nucleotides agree with TRBD2. J gave up 5 bases and V 1 base, and 11 bases lay outside the gene matches. The CDR3 sequence is 17 residues long. Germline V gene lookup returns CDR1 SGHAT and CDR2 FQDESV (reference sequence). The CDR3 spells CASSLGFELARDNEQFF. The DNA for the CDR3 is TGTGCCAGCAGCTTAGGATTCGAACTAGCGAGAGACAATGAGCAGTTCTTC. Supplemented by reference TRBV11-1 and TRBJ2-1, the full variable domain reads EAEVAQSPRYKITEKSQAVAFWCDPISGHATLYWYRQILGQGPELLVQFQDESVVDDSQLPKDRFSAERLKGVDSTLKIQPAELGDSAMYLCASSLGFELARDNEQFFGPGTRLTVL.

The rearrangement joins TRBV18 to TRBJ2-7; TRBD2 aligns across 13 bases. J lost 5 bases, V lost 0 bases, and 7 bases had no gene match. This CDR3 has 17 amino acids. The germline gives CDR1 KGHSH, CDR2 LQKENI. CDR3 protein: CASSPPSGTSGANEQYF. Here the CDR3 DNA reads TGTGCCAGCTCACCACCTTCCGGGACTAGCGGGGCCAACGAGCAGTACTTC.

The chain combines TRBV4-3 with TRBJ2-7; D might be TRBD1 (6 bases). The CDR3 covers 15 residues. With 0 bases removed from V and 3 bases from J, the gap between germline ends came to 12 bases. Germline CDR1 reads LGHNA; CDR2 reads YSLEER. As DNA, the CDR3 is TGCGCCAGCAGCCAAGAGGCGCAGGACAGCTACGAGCAGTACTTC. Translation gives CASSQEAQDSYEQYF.

The rearrangement joins TRBV13 to TRBJ1-6, with D unresolved. From germline, CDR1 is PRHDT and CDR2 FYEKMQ (reference sequence). The CDR3 has 15 amino acids. V was clipped by 8 bases and J by 5 bases, with 16 bases between them. The CDR3 reads CASRDGNGDNSPLHF. The CDR3 DNA follows: TGTGCCAGCCGGGATGGAAACGGAGATAATTCACCCCTCCACTTT.

The J gene is TRBJ2-7, the V gene TRBV11-3; 7 nucleotides align to TRBD1. CDR3 length: 18 amino acids. J gave up 2 bases and V 3 bases, and 16 bases lay outside the gene matches. CDR1 is SGHNT, CDR2 YENEEA, per germline. The CDR3 sequence: CASSLESIGTDRTYEQYF. CDR3 DNA: TGTGCCAGCAGCTTGGAAAGTATAGGGACAGATAGAACCTACGAGCAGTACTTC.

Only one count was recorded for this clone. The V and J genes are TRBV30 and TRBJ2-3; unclear D gene. V dropped 4 bases and J dropped 4 bases, with 6 bases sitting between them. CDR1 and CDR2 from the germline V gene are GTSNPN and SVGIG (reference sequence). The length of the CDR3 is 11 residues. Written as DNA, the CDR3 is TGTGCCTGGAAATCGTCAGATACGCAGTATTTT. Translating gives CAWKSSDTQYF.

The V and J genes are TRBV19 and TRBJ2-6, with 7 bases lining up with TRBD1. Germline V gene sequence: CDR1 LNHDA, CDR2 SQIVND (reference sequence). J gave up 3 bases and V 6 bases, and 5 bases lay outside the gene matches. The CDR3 is made up of 15 amino acids. The CDR3 sequence is CASSAGGVGANVLTF. DNA for the CDR3: TGTGCCAGTAGCGCAGGGGGAGTTGGGGCCAACGTCCTGACTTTC. Drawing the rest from reference TRBV19 and TRBJ2-6, the complete variable domain is DGGITQSPKYLFRKEGQNVTLSCEQNLNHDAMYWYRQDPGQGLRLIYYSQIVNDFQKGDIAEGYSVSREKKESFPLTVTSAQKNPTAFYLCASSAGGVGANVLTFGAGSRLTVL.

This chain uses TRBV7-9 with TRBJ2-5, with unresolved D. The CDR3 loop spans 12 amino acids. V shed 1 base and J shed 5 bases, with 5 bases lying between them. Per germline, CDR1 SEHNR and CDR2 FQNEAQ (reference sequence). Here the CDR3 DNA reads TGTGCCAGCAGCTTAGGGGTCGAGACCCAGTACTTC. It codes for CASSLGVETQYF.

This chain joins TRBV14 and TRBJ1-1; D gene ambiguous. The CDR3 contains 12 residues. The V gene's germline CDR1 is SGHDN and CDR2 FVKESK. The V end was cut by 4 bases, the J end by 5 bases, with 8 bases between. CDR3 protein: CASSLGMTEAFF. Here the CDR3 DNA reads TGTGCCAGCAGCCTTGGTATGACTGAAGCTTTCTTT.

Only one count was recorded for this clone. Here the CDR3 reads CASGPPLRARETQYF. CDR3 in DNA: TGTGCTAGTGGTCCCCCACTCCGGGCCCGGGAGACCCAGTACTTC. The chain joins TRBV12-5 to TRBJ2-5; D unclear. Trimming took 5 bases from V and 5 from J, leaving 18 bases between them. This CDR3 contains 15 residues. The germline V gene has CDR1 LGHNT and CDR2 FRNRAP.